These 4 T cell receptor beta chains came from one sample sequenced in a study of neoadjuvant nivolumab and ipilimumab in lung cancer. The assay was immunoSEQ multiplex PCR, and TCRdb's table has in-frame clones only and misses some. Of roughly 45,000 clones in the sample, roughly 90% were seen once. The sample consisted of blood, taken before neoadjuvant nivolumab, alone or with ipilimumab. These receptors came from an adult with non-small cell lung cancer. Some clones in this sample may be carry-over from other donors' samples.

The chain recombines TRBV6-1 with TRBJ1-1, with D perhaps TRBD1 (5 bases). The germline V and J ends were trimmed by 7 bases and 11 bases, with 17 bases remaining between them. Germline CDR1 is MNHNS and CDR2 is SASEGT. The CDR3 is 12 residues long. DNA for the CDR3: TGTGCCAGCAACCCGGCTGAGCGGGGGGCTTTCTTT. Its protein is CASNPAERGAFF.

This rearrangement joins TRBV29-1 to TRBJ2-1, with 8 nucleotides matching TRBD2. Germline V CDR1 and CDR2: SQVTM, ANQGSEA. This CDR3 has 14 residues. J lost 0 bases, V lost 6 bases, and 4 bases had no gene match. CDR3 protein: CSVPREGSYNEQFF. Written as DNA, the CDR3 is TGCAGCGTCCCACGGGAGGGCTCCTACAATGAGCAGTTCTTC.

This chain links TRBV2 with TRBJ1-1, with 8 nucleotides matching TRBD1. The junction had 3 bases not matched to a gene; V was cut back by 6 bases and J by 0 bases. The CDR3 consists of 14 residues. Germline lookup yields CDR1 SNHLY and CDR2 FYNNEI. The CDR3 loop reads CASSGQGLNTEAFF. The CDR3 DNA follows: TGTGCCAGCAGCGGACAGGGTTTGAACACTGAAGCTTTCTTT.

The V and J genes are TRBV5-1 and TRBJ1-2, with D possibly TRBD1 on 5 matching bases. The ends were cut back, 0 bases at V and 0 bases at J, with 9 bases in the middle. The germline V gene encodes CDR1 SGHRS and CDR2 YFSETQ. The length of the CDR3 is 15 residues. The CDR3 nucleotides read TGCGCCAGCAGCTTGGAGGGGAGAGCTAACTATGGCTACACCTTC. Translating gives CASSLEGRANYGYTF.